A selection of T cell receptor beta chains follows, all from one sample in a study of radiation and T cells in renal cell carcinoma. Repertoires were generated with immunoSEQ multiplex PCR, while TCRdb's copy carries only in-frame clones and drops some. The repertoire includes roughly 80,000 clones, approximately 86% of them detected once, and approximately 22% sits in the top ten. This specimen was blood, taken from a patient whose treatment included radiotherapy and nephrectomy. These receptors all stem from a woman between 50 and 59 years old with renal cell carcinoma. Each CDR3 is given with its conserved first and last residue.

v_gene	CDR3aa
TRBV7-8	CASSLALDSGGRSGELFF
TRBV28	CATLTGPTDGYTF
TRBV7-2	CASSFGGVNTEAFF
TRBV6-5	CAVKGSHSGNTIYF
TRBV6-5	CASSSRGGRGMGGYTF
TRBV5-1	CASGIGSSYEQYF
TRBV19	CATSDRAGEQFF
TRBV9	CASSVRDRGRVAYGYTF
TRBV10-1	CASSGGFDGELFF
TRBV19	CASSAQSGTARQYF
TRBV19	CASRGGGTEAFF
TRBV5-1	CASSMGTGDPTQYF
TRBV4-1	CASSQVTSGTLGGELFF
TRBV5-1	CASRGGLVWGDTQYF
TRBV11-2	CASSRLDSRVGQFF
TRBV14	CASSQKTGDYEQYF
TRBV19	CASTPLAGLPDTQYF
TRBV19	CASSSGTGQGEQYF
TRBV10-3	CAISESPEGGELFF
TRBV27	CASHGGGRYGYTF
TRBV28	CASRDYDPYYEQYF
TRBV5-4	CASKTGGRLNEQFF
TRBV5-1	CASSLVGGLSYNEQFF
TRBV6-6	CASSSMAQNYGYTF
TRBV4-2	CASSQDGRGNYGYTF
TRBV18	CASSPDSSYEQYF
TRBV11-2	CASSLSGEETQYF
TRBV9	CASSPDPTDTQYF
TRBV5-4	CASSPVGRYEQYF
TRBV6-1	CASSLAGAYEQYF
TRBV9	CASSVVLGSGPVGNTIYF
TRBV5-1	CASSLGPGLGYAQHF
TRBV28	CASSSITSSYNEQFF
TRBV30	CAWRGGVDTQYF
TRBV9	CASSRDGAPNYGYTF
TRBV25-1	CASERQGRKLFF
TRBV5-8	CASSFNPVFPNYGYTF
TRBV19	CASSLSSEEETQYF
TRBV5-1	CASSAGQETQYF
TRBV27	CASRILAGGPNTGELFF
TRBV12-1	CASTPSTGGVYGYTF